The 11 T cell receptor beta chains below come from one sample, sequenced in a study of T cell responses to AZD1222 COVID-19 vaccine. Profiled with immunoSEQ multiplex PCR; TCRdb holds only in-frame clones, not every one. The top ten hold 1.5% to 2% of the sample, which has under 200,000 clones, about nine tenths seen once. Sample: peripheral blood, taken on day 0 of AZD1222 vaccination. The receptors stem from an adult in good health.

The chain links TRBV24-1 to TRBJ1-5; D is perhaps TRBD1 (6 bases). The CDR3 runs to 14 residues. Germline assignment: CDR1 KGHDR and CDR2 SFDVKD. Trimming took 6 bases from V and 5 from J, leaving 13 bases between them. The CDR3 nucleotides are TGTGCCACCAGTCGGGGGGCCGGGGATCAGCCCCAGCATTTT. Translating gives CATSRGAGDQPQHF.

The rearrangement links TRBV7-2 to TRBJ1-2; TRBD1 matches 7 bases. This CDR3 is built from 17 residues. V lost 3 bases, J lost 6 bases, and 16 bases stayed unmatched. Germline lookup yields CDR1 SGHTA and CDR2 FQGNSA. The CDR3 coding sequence is TGTGCCAGCAGCTTGGATAGGGGGCGGAGGGGCGTTGATGGCTACACCTTC. Translated: CASSLDRGRRGVDGYTF.

The chain carries TRBV19 and TRBJ1-1, with D perhaps matching TRBD1 (6 bases). Per germline, CDR1 LNHDA and CDR2 SQIVND (reference sequence). The CDR3 has 15 amino acids. V shed 3 bases and J shed 5 bases, with 16 bases lying between them. The CDR3 reads CASSISHREGTEAFF. CDR3 coding DNA: TGTGCCAGTAGTATCTCCCACAGGGAGGGTACTGAAGCTTTCTTT.

The rearrangement joins TRBV3-1 (or the pseudogene TRBV3-2) to TRBJ1-1, with TRBD1 as a possible D gene (5 bases). V dropped 0 bases and J dropped 7 bases, with 9 bases sitting between them. Germline V gene lookup returns CDR1 LGHDT and CDR2 YNNKEL (reference sequence). The CDR3 spans 13 residues. CDR3 sequence: CASSQDRGDEAFF. CDR3 sequence (DNA): TGTGCCAGCAGCCAAGATAGGGGCGATGAAGCTTTCTTT.

CDR3 nucleotides: TGTGCCAGCAGCCAAGTAGCAGGGGTCGGGGAGCTGTTTTTT. Translation gives CASSQVAGVGELFF. V gene TRBV14 combines with J gene TRBJ2-2; TRBD1 might be the D (6 bases). The CDR3 runs to 14 residues. The ends were cut back, 1 base at V and 7 bases at J, with 10 bases in the middle. Germline V gene lookup returns CDR1 SGHDN and CDR2 FVKESK.

This clone was seen a handful of times. The rearrangement links TRBV7-2 to TRBJ1-1; a possible D gene is TRBD1 (6 bases). V lost 5 bases and J 0 bases, leaving 10 bases between the germline ends. Germline values: CDR1 SGHTA, CDR2 FQGNSA. The CDR3 consists of 14 residues. CDR3 nucleotides: TGTGCCAGCAGCGGGGACACCTTGAACACTGAAGCTTTCTTT. This translates into CASSGDTLNTEAFF.

The rearrangement uses TRBV27 and TRBJ1-6, with 8 bases that match TRBD1. CDR1 and CDR2 (germline): MNHEY, SMNVEV (reference sequence). This CDR3 has 16 amino acids. V lost 4 bases to trimming and J lost 5 bases; unmatched junction nucleotides: 7. The CDR3 is CASSSPGQANNSPLHF. CDR3 sequence (DNA): TGTGCCAGCAGTTCACCGGGACAGGCGAATAATTCACCCCTCCACTTT.

V gene TRBV7-9 combines with J gene TRBJ2-2; tentatively, D is TRBD1 or TRBD2 (5 bases each). Trimming stripped 5 bases from V and 2 bases from J, with 12 bases between. Germline CDR1 SEHNR, CDR2 FQNEAQ (reference sequence). The CDR3 contains 15 residues. The CDR3 sequence: CASSLGADNTGELFF. In DNA, the CDR3 is TGTGCCAGCAGCCTCGGGGCTGACAACACCGGGGAGCTGTTTTTT.

The chain couples TRBV5-1 to TRBJ1-5, with TRBD1 as a possible D gene (6 bases). Germline V gene sequence: CDR1 SGHRS, CDR2 YFSETQ. The V end was cut by 4 bases, the J end by 6 bases, with 17 bases between. The CDR3 extends over 15 amino acids. Here the CDR3 reads CASSRTGEGGQPQHF. The DNA for the CDR3 is TGCGCCAGCAGCAGAACAGGAGAGGGGGGTCAGCCCCAGCATTTT.

The V gene is TRBV28, the J gene TRBJ2-7, with D unclear. The CDR3 contains 13 residues. Looked up from germline, CDR1 is MDHEN and CDR2 is SYDVKM. Trimming took off 4 bases at V and 2 bases at J, with 9 bases between the two ends. The CDR3 DNA follows: TGTGCCAGCAGTTCGACGTGGGCCTACGAGCAGTACTTC. Protein sequence: CASSSTWAYEQYF.

The genes are TRBV29-1 and TRBJ2-3; 7 nucleotides align to TRBD1. The germline V gene has CDR1 SQVTM and CDR2 ANQGSEA. The length of the CDR3 is 16 residues. V trimming: 7 bases; J trimming: 2 bases; junction bases outside the gene matches: 15. This chain's CDR3 is CSARTGTAAFTDTQYF. The DNA for the CDR3 is TGCAGCGCACGGACTGGGACAGCGGCCTTCACAGATACGCAGTATTTT.